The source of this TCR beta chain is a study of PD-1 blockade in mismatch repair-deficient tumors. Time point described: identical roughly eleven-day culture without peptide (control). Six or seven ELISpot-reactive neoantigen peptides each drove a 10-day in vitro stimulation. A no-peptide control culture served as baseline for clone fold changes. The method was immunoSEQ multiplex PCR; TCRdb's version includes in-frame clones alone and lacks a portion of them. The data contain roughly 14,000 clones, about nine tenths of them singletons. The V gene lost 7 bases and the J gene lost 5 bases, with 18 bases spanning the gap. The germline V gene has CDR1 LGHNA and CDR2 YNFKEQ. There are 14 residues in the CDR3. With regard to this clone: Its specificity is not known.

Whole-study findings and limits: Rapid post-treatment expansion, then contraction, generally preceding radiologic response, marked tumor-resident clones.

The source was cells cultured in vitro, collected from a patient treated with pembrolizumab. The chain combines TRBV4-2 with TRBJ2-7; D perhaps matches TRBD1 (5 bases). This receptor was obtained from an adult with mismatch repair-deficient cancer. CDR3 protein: CASNLWGSPNEQYF. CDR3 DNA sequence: TGTGCCAGCAACCTATGGGGCTCCCCGAACGAGCAGTACTTC.